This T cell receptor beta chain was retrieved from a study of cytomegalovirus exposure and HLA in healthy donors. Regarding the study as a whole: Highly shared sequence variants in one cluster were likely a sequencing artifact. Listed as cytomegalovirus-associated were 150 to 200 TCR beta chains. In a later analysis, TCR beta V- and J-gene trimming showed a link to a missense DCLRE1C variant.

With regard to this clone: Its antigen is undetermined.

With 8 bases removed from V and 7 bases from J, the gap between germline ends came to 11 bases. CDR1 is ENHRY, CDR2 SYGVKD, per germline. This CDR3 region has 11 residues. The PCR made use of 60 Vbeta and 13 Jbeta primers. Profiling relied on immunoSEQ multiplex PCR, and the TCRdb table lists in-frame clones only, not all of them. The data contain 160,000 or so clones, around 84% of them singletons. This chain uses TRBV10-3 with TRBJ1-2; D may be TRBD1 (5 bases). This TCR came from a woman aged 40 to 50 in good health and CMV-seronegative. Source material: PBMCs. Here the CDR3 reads CAIGQGGGYTF. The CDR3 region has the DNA TGTGCCATCGGCCAGGGTGGTGGCTACACCTTC.